These 20 T cell receptor beta chains came from one sample sequenced in a study of blood T cell repertoires in COVID-19. The assay was immunoSEQ multiplex PCR, and TCRdb's table has in-frame clones only and misses some. The repertoire holds 150,000 to 200,000 clones, 85% to 90% seen once, with roughly 9.8% in the top ten. Sequenced sample: peripheral blood. The receptor set was obtained from a woman aged 55-70 years with COVID-19, enrolled during active disease.

The rearrangement uses TRBV19 and TRBJ1-2; TRBD1 matches at 8 bases. V shed 1 base and J 9 bases; nucleotides not matched to a gene: 7. CDR3 size: 14 residues. Per the germline V gene, CDR1 is LNHDA and CDR2 is SQIVND (reference sequence). Here the CDR3 reads CASSIVGQGVSYTF. The CDR3 coding sequence is TGTGCCAGTAGTATAGTAGGACAGGGAGTTAGCTACACCTTC.

This rearrangement joins TRBV7-2 to TRBJ1-1; D is possibly TRBD1 (5 bases). Germline V gives CDR1 SGHTA, CDR2 FQGNSA. Trimming removed 6 bases at V and 10 bases at J, with 18 bases between. The CDR3 has 13 residues. The CDR3 nucleotides read TGTGCCAGCAGTCTCCGGACATGGATGGGAGCTTTCTTT. Its protein is CASSLRTWMGAFF.

The chain employs TRBV4-1 and TRBJ1-3; a possible D gene is TRBD1 (6 bases). Germline V gene sequence: CDR1 MGHRA, CDR2 YSYEKL. This CDR3 is built from 17 residues. V lost 4 bases and J lost 0, with 16 bases in between. The CDR3 coding sequence is TGCGCCAGCAGCCCACCCCCGGGACAAACCTCTGGAAACACCATATATTTT. Translated, it gives CASSPPPGQTSGNTIYF.

This clone was found once. This rearrangement joins TRBV28 to TRBJ2-7; a weak D match, TRBD1 (5 bases). Trimming stripped 6 bases from V and 4 bases from J, with 19 bases between. The germline V gene encodes CDR1 MDHEN and CDR2 SYDVKM. The CDR3 has 15 residues. The CDR3 coding sequence is TGTGCCAGCAGATCGAATAACAGGCGCCGGTACGAGCAGTACTTC. This encodes CASRSNNRRRYEQYF.

CDR3: CAISESRQSTDTQYF. In nucleotides, the CDR3 is TGTGCCATCAGTGAGTCGCGACAGAGCACAGATACGCAGTATTTT. This chain uses TRBV10-3 with TRBJ2-3; possible D gene TRBD1, 5 bases. Germline loops: CDR1 ENHRY, CDR2 SYGVKD. Trimming took 0 bases from V and 0 from J, leaving 7 bases between them. The CDR3 runs to 15 residues.

This rearrangement joins TRBV24-1 to TRBJ2-3, with 7 nucleotides matching TRBD1. In germline, CDR1 is KGHDR, CDR2 SFDVKD. The CDR3 is made up of 16 amino acids. Germline trimming cut 3 bases from V and 3 bases from J; bases unmatched to any gene: 8. Here the CDR3 reads CATSDRQGVMTDTQYF. The CDR3 DNA reads TGTGCCACCAGTGATCGACAGGGAGTCATGACAGATACGCAGTATTTT.

This clone was seen only a few times. The chain employs TRBV5-1 and TRBJ1-6; TRBD1 is a possible D gene (6 bases). V was shortened by 5 bases and J by 5 bases, with 8 bases between the two germline ends. This CDR3 has 13 residues. Germline CDR1 is SGHRS and CDR2 is YFSETQ. The CDR3 coding sequence is TGCGCCAGCAGGTCAGGGGATAATTCACCCCTCCACTTT. Amino acids: CASRSGDNSPLHF.

The chain carries TRBV4-3 and TRBJ2-1, with 9 nucleotides matching TRBD2. The V and J ends lost 1 base and 12 bases, in that order; junction bases with no gene match: 10. Germline CDR1 LGHNA, CDR2 YSLEER. The CDR3 consists of 15 residues. CDR3 residues: CASSQGSVAGEGQFF. The CDR3 DNA sequence: TGCGCCAGCAGCCAAGGGTCGGTAGCGGGAGAGGGGCAGTTCTTC.

The chain carries TRBV6-1 and TRBJ2-4, with TRBD2 matching 7 bases. Unmatched junction bases numbered 6, after V lost 3 bases and J lost 1 base. This CDR3 comprises 16 residues. Germline values: CDR1 MNHNS, CDR2 SASEGT. In DNA form, the CDR3 reads TGTGCCAGCAGTGATCTAGCGGCACTGGCCAAAAACATTCAGTACTTC. This translates into CASSDLAALAKNIQYF.

The J gene is TRBJ2-1, the V gene TRBV19; 7 bases fit TRBD2. The CDR3 loop spans 14 amino acids. V was clipped by 5 bases and J by 7 bases; unmatched bases: 8. The germline V gene has CDR1 LNHDA and CDR2 SQIVND (reference sequence). The CDR3 DNA is TGTGCCAGTAGTCCGTACGGGACTAAAAATGAGCAGTTCTTC. It is translated as CASSPYGTKNEQFF.

A single count supports this clone. The chain is built from TRBV3-1 (or the pseudogene TRBV3-2) and TRBJ1-2; no definite D call. Between the trimmed V and J ends, which lost 3 bases and 1 base, there was a span of 15 bases. The germline gives CDR1 LGHDT, CDR2 YNNKEL (reference sequence). The CDR3 length is 16 residues. This CDR3 is CASSQVNRDLNYGYTF. The CDR3 nucleotides are TGTGCCAGCAGCCAGGTCAACCGGGATCTTAACTATGGCTACACCTTC.

The chain couples TRBV7-6 to TRBJ2-2, with 7 bases aligning to TRBD1. J gave up 1 base and V 2 bases, and 4 bases lay outside the gene matches. The CDR3 is 16 amino acids. The germline V gene has CDR1 SGHVS and CDR2 FNYEAQ. The CDR3 DNA follows: TGTGCCAGCAGCTTAAGGGACAGCAAGAACACCGGGGAGCTGTTTTTT. Amino acids: CASSLRDSKNTGELFF.

The chain recombines TRBV6-5 with TRBJ1-5; D unresolved. Between the trimmed V and J ends, which lost 6 bases and 0 bases, there was a span of 6 bases. CDR3 length: 13 amino acids. The germline V gene encodes CDR1 MNHEY and CDR2 SVGAGI. CDR3 nucleotides: TGTGCCAGCAGGCCTAATAGCAATCAGCCCCAGCATTTT. Its translation: CASRPNSNQPQHF.

The chain recombines TRBV10-3 with TRBJ1-5; no firm D call. Germline V gene data show CDR1 as ENHRY and CDR2 as SYGVKD. The CDR3 sequence is 13 residues long. V was pared by 8 bases and J by 0 bases, with 8 bases between. The CDR3 DNA follows: TGTGCCATCGGCAGGAATAGCAATCAGCCCCAGCATTTT. Its protein product is CAIGRNSNQPQHF.

This clone was recorded once. The chain couples TRBV19 to TRBJ1-2; 7 positions match TRBD1. Germline lookup yields CDR1 LNHDA and CDR2 SQIVND (reference sequence). V shed 4 bases and J 6 bases; nucleotides not matched to a gene: 11. This CDR3 comprises 15 residues. CDR3 in amino acids: CASSTTPTTGNGYTF. The CDR3 coding sequence is TGTGCCAGTAGTACAACCCCGACGACAGGGAATGGCTACACCTTC.

The V gene is TRBV19, the J gene TRBJ1-6; the D gene is possibly TRBD1 (5 bases). V was cut by 6 bases and J by 7 bases, with 10 bases left in between. CDR1 is LNHDA, CDR2 SQIVND, per germline (reference sequence). This CDR3 contains 13 residues. In nucleotides, the CDR3 is TGTGCCAGTAGCCCCGCAGGGAATTCACCCCTCCACTTT. It yields the protein CASSPAGNSPLHF.

Turning to this clone: Other nucleotide sequences in the sample specify the same CDR3. This sequence joins TRBV7-9 and TRBJ2-7; no clear D gene. Trimming took off 3 bases at V and 0 bases at J, with 6 bases between the two ends. CDR3 length: 13 residues. Germline assignment: CDR1 SEHNR and CDR2 FQNEAQ (reference sequence). The CDR3 nucleotides read TGTGCCAGCAGCTTGGGCATCTCCTACGAGCAGTACTTC. This translates into CASSLGISYEQYF.

The V and J genes are TRBV6-5 and TRBJ2-1; the match to TRBD2 covers 9 bases. Germline lookup yields CDR1 MNHEY and CDR2 SVGAGI. The junction had 2 bases not matched to a gene; V was cut back by 0 bases and J by 2 bases. The CDR3 length is 16 residues. The CDR3, as DNA: TGTGCCAGCAGTTACTCTGCTAGCGGGACCTACAATGAGCAGTTCTTC. It codes for CASSYSASGTYNEQFF.

The genes are TRBV28 and TRBJ1-5, with D possibly matching TRBD1 (6 bases). CDR1 MDHEN and CDR2 SYDVKM come from the germline V gene. CDR3 length: 16 residues. V lost 3 bases, J lost 4 bases, and 16 bases lay in between. The CDR3 spells CASSFWGGTQNQPQHF. The CDR3 nucleotides read TGTGCCAGCAGTTTTTGGGGTGGGACACAGAATCAGCCCCAGCATTTT.

V is TRBV19 and J is TRBJ1-1, with 7 nucleotides matching TRBD1. The CDR3 runs to 14 residues. V dropped 7 bases and J dropped 0; count of bases not matched to a gene: 5. Germline CDR1 reads LNHDA; CDR2 reads SQIVND (reference sequence). The CDR3 sequence is CASNPGTVNTEAFF. Written as DNA, the CDR3 is TGTGCCAGTAACCCCGGGACAGTGAACACTGAAGCTTTCTTT.